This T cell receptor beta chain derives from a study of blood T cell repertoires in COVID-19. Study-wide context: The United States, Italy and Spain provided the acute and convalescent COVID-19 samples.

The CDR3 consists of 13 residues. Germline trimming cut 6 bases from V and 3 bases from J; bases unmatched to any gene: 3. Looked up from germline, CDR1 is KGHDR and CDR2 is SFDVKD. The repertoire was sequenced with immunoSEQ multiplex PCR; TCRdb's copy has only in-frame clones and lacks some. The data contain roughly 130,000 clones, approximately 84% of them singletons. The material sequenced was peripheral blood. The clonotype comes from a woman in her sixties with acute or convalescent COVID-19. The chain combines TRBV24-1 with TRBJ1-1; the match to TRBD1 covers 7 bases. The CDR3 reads CATSSGGYTEAFF. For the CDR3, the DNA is TGTGCCACCAGTTCAGGGGGTTACACTGAAGCTTTCTTT.